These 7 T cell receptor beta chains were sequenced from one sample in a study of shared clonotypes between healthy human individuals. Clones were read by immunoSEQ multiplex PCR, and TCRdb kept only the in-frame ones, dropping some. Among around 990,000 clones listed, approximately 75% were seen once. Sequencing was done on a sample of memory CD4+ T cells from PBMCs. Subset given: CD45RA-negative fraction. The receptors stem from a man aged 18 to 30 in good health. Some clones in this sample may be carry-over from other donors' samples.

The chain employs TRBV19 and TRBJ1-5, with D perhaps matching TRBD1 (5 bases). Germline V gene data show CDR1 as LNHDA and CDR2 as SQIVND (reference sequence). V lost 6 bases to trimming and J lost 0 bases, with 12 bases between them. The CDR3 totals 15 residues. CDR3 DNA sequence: TGTGCCAGTAGGAGGCAGGGAAATAGCAATCAGCCCCAGCATTTT. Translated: CASRRQGNSNQPQHF.

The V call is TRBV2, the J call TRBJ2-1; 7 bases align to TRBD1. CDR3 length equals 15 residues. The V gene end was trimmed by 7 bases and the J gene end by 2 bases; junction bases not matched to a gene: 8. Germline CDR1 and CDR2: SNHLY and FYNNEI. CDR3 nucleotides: TGTGCCAGCAACCGACAGGGAGCCACCTACAATGAGCAGTTCTTC. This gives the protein CASNRQGATYNEQFF.

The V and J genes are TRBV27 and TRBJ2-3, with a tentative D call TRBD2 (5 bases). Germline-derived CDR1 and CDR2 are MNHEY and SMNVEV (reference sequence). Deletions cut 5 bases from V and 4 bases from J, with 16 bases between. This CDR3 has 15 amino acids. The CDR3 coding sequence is TGTGCCAGCAGTCCTGCCGGCGGGCGGGCAGATACGCAGTATTTT. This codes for CASSPAGGRADTQYF.

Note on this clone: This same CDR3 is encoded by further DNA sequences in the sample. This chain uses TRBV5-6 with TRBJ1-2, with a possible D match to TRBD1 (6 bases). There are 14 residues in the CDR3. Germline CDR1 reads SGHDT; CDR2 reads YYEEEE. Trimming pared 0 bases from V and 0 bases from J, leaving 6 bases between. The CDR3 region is CASSLAGANYGYTF. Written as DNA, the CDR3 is TGTGCCAGCAGCTTGGCAGGGGCTAACTATGGCTACACCTTC.

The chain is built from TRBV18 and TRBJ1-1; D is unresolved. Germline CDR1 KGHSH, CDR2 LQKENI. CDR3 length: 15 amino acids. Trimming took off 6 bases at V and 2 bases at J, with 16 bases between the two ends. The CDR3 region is CASSPNTGSNTEAFF. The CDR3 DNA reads TGTGCCAGCTCCCCCAATACGGGTTCAAACACTGAAGCTTTCTTT. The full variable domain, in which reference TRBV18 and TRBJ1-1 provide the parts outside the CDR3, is NAGVMQNPRHLVRRRGQEARLRCSPMKGHSHVYWYRQLPEEGLKFMVYLQKENIIDESGMPKERFSAEFPKEGPSILRIQQVVRGDSAAYFCASSPNTGSNTEAFFGQGTRLTVV.

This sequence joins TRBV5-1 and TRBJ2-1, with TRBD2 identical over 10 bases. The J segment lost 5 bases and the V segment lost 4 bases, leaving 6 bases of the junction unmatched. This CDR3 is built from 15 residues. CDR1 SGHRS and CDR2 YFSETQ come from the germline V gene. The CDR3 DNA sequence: TGCGCCAGCAGCATACTAGCGGGAAGTAACAATGAGCAGTTCTTC. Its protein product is CASSILAGSNNEQFF.

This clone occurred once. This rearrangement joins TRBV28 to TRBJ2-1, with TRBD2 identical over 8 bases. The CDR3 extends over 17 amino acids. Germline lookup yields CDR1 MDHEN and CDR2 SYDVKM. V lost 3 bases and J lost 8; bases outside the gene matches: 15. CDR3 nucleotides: TGTGCCAGCAGTTTGCGGCCTAGCGGGCGAGTCTCCGATGAGCAGTTCTTC. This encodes CASSLRPSGRVSDEQFF.